One sample yielded the 20 T cell receptor beta chains listed below, sequenced in a study of T cell responses to AZD1222 COVID-19 vaccine. TCRdb's table, derived via immunoSEQ multiplex PCR, lists solely in-frame clones and lacks some. This sample has about 8,000 clones, with approximately 90% found just once. This material consisted of peripheral blood, taken 28 days after the second AZD1222 dose. These TCRs come from an adult who received the AZD1222 COVID-19 vaccine.

The V and J genes are TRBV7-2 and TRBJ2-7; the match to TRBD1 covers 10 bases. This CDR3 has 15 residues. V was clipped by 3 bases and J by 3 bases; unmatched bases: 5. Germline V gives CDR1 SGHTA, CDR2 FQGNSA. The CDR3 sequence is CASSFGTGDVYEQYF. CDR3 in DNA: TGTGCCAGCAGCTTCGGGACAGGGGACGTCTACGAGCAGTACTTC.

The CDR3 reads CASSRWNSDGYTF. DNA of the CDR3: TGTGCCAGCTCCCGTTGGAATTCGGATGGCTACACCTTC. The chain couples TRBV27 to TRBJ1-2; D ambiguous. The CDR3 has 13 residues. Germline loops: CDR1 MNHEY, CDR2 SMNVEV (reference sequence). With 8 bases removed from V and 6 bases from J, the gap between germline ends came to 16 bases.

The CDR3 loop is CASSLLQGGYTGELFF. In DNA, the CDR3 is TGTGCCAGCAGTTTATTACAAGGGGGCTACACCGGGGAGCTGTTTTTT. The rearrangement joins TRBV28 to TRBJ2-2; 7 bases map to TRBD1. Germline V gene lookup returns CDR1 MDHEN and CDR2 SYDVKM. Unmatched junction bases numbered 5, after V lost 1 base and J lost 3 bases. The CDR3 totals 16 residues.

V usage is TRBV18 and J usage is TRBJ1-1; 9 bases are a match to TRBD1. CDR3 length: 14 residues. With 6 bases clipped from V and 7 bases from J, the junction kept 9 bases outside the gene matches. Germline CDR1 is KGHSH and CDR2 is LQKENI. The CDR3 DNA sequence: TGTGCCAGCTCTTCCGGACAGGGGTTAGTTGAAGCTTTCTTT. This sequence encodes CASSSGQGLVEAFF.

V gene TRBV3-1 (or the pseudogene TRBV3-2) combines with J gene TRBJ1-2; maybe TRBD1 (6 bases). This CDR3 spans 13 amino acids. CDR1 LGHDT and CDR2 YNNKEL come from the germline V gene (reference sequence). Trimming cost V 8 bases and J 8 bases, with 18 bases left between them. The CDR3 region is CASHTSGVRGYTF. CDR3 in DNA: TGTGCCAGCCATACCTCAGGGGTACGGGGCTACACCTTC.

The chain has TRBV4-3 and TRBJ2-6, with no clear D. The CDR3 has 16 amino acids. Trimming removed 0 bases at V and 0 bases at J, with 6 bases between. Germline V gene lookup returns CDR1 LGHNA and CDR2 YSLEER. Here the CDR3 DNA reads TGCGCCAGCAGCCAAGATGTAGCCTCTGGGGCCAACGTCCTGACTTTC. Translation: CASSQDVASGANVLTF.

The chain carries TRBV10-3 and TRBJ2-7, with 8 positions matching TRBD1. Germline trimming cut 4 bases from V and 9 bases from J; bases unmatched to any gene: 8. The germline V gene encodes CDR1 ENHRY and CDR2 SYGVKD. The CDR3 contains 13 residues. In nucleotides, the CDR3 is TGTGCCATCAGTGGCGGACAGGGATCCGGGCAGTACTTC. This encodes CAISGGQGSGQYF.

The chain joins TRBV7-3 to TRBJ2-5; a possible D gene is TRBD1 (5 bases). CDR1 and CDR2 (germline): SGHTA, FQGTGA. V shed 5 bases and J shed 5 bases, with 15 bases lying between them. The CDR3 consists of 14 residues. The CDR3 loop reads CASSPYRRLETQYF. The CDR3 DNA follows: TGTGCCAGCAGCCCCTACAGGCGGTTGGAGACCCAGTACTTC.

The V gene is TRBV9, the J gene TRBJ2-7; D not resolved. CDR1 and CDR2 from the germline V gene are SGDLS and YYNGEE. Trimming removed 0 bases from V and 3 bases from J, with 7 bases in between. This CDR3 is 13 amino acids long. Here the CDR3 DNA reads TGTGCCAGCAGCGTAGCCCCGGACTACGAGCAGTACTTC. This gives the protein CASSVAPDYEQYF. Full variable domain (remainder filled in from reference TRBV9 and TRBJ2-7): DSGVTQTPKHLITATGQRVTLRCSPRSGDLSVYWYQQSLDQGLQFLIQYYNGEERAKGNILERFSAQQFPDLHSELNLSSLELGDSALYFCASSVAPDYEQYFGPGTRLTVT.

V is TRBV7-2 and J is TRBJ1-3; D is unclear. Germline V gives CDR1 SGHTA, CDR2 FQGNSA. Trimming pared 5 bases from V and 4 bases from J, leaving 12 bases between. The CDR3 totals 14 residues. The CDR3 is CASSLAGFGNTIYF. The CDR3 DNA is TGTGCCAGCAGCCTGGCGGGGTTCGGAAACACCATATATTTT.

This clone was counted a single time. J is TRBJ1-6 and V is TRBV11-1; D perhaps matches TRBD1 (5 bases). V lost 4 bases, J lost 8 bases, and 12 bases lay in between. Germline CDR1 and CDR2: SGHAT and FQDESV (reference sequence). The CDR3 is made up of 14 amino acids. CDR3 sequence: CASSSDPRDSPLHF. CDR3 coding DNA: TGTGCCAGCAGCTCCGACCCCAGGGATTCACCCCTCCACTTT.

The chain is built from TRBV5-1 and TRBJ2-3; D is uncertain. The germline V gene has CDR1 SGHRS and CDR2 YFSETQ. This CDR3 has 15 amino acids. V was shortened by 0 bases and J by 2 bases, with 10 bases between the two germline ends. DNA of the CDR3: TGCGCCAGCAGCTTGGCGAGCCCATCCACAGATACGCAGTATTTT. It specifies CASSLASPSTDTQYF. The complete variable domain, with remaining parts taken from reference TRBV5-1 and TRBJ2-3, reads KAGVTQTPRYLIKTRGQQVTLSCSPISGHRSVSWYQQTPGQGLQFLFEYFSETQRNKGNFPGRFSGRQFSNSRSEMNVSTLELGDSALYLCASSLASPSTDTQYFGPGTRLTVL.

The sample holds one count of this clone. The chain carries TRBV18 and TRBJ1-5; 9 nucleotides agree with TRBD1. The ends lost 6 bases at V and 2 bases at J; junction bases unmatched: 11. CDR3 size: 17 residues. The germline V gene has CDR1 KGHSH and CDR2 LQKENI. The CDR3 protein is CASSGGTGFLGNQPQHF. In nucleotides, the CDR3 is TGTGCCAGCTCGGGCGGGACAGGGTTTTTGGGCAATCAGCCCCAGCATTTT.

In DNA form, the CDR3 reads TGTGCCAGCAGCGTAGGGGCAGGGAGAGAGACCCAGTACTTC. This gives the protein CASSVGAGRETQYF. The genes are TRBV9 and TRBJ2-5; D tentatively reads TRBD1 or TRBD2 (5 bases each). The V and J ends lost 0 bases and 4 bases respectively, with 10 bases between them. Germline CDR1 and CDR2: SGDLS and YYNGEE. The CDR3 runs to 14 residues.

This chain links TRBV7-2 with TRBJ2-1; 12 bases map to TRBD2. Germline CDR1 reads SGHTA; CDR2 reads FQGNSA. The CDR3 extends over 14 amino acids. The ends lost 7 bases at V and 4 bases at J; junction bases unmatched: 2. The CDR3 nucleotides are TGTGCCAGCACAGGGACTAGCGGGTACAATGAGCAGTTCTTC. Translating it yields CASTGTSGYNEQFF.

The chain has TRBV7-2 and TRBJ1-1; D is possibly TRBD1 (5 bases). CDR3 size: 15 residues. Germline loops: CDR1 SGHTA, CDR2 FQGNSA. Trimming pared 2 bases from V and 1 base from J, leaving 11 bases between. DNA of the CDR3: TGTGCCAGCAGCTTACGTCTGGGACCGAACACTGAAGCTTTCTTT. It specifies CASSLRLGPNTEAFF. Together with reference TRBV7-2 and TRBJ1-1, the CDR3 gives the full variable domain: GAGVSQSPSNKVTEKGKDVELRCDPISGHTALYWYRQSLGQGLEFLIYFQGNSAPDKSGLPSDRFSAERTGGSVSTLTIQRTQQEDSAVYLCASSLRLGPNTEAFFGQGTRLTVV.

The chain uses TRBV7-3 and TRBJ1-6; D may be TRBD1 (6 bases). Trimming took off 4 bases at V and 6 bases at J, with 10 bases between the two ends. The CDR3 is 14 amino acids. Germline CDR1 is SGHTA and CDR2 is FQGTGA. This CDR3 is CASSSGQVNSPLHF. The DNA for the CDR3 is TGTGCCAGCAGCTCGGGACAAGTTAATTCACCCCTCCACTTT.

This chain joins TRBV4-3 and TRBJ2-4; D not resolved. Between the trimmed V and J ends, which lost 0 bases and 9 bases, there was a span of 9 bases. The CDR3 sequence is 13 residues long. CDR1 and CDR2 (germline): LGHNA, YSLEER. The DNA for the CDR3 is TGCGCCAGCAGCCAAGATGCCAACCGCATTCAGTACTTC. Translated, it gives CASSQDANRIQYF.

The chain carries TRBV5-6 and TRBJ2-7; no definite D call. The CDR3 covers 11 residues. CDR1 is SGHDT and CDR2 is YYEEEE in the germline V gene. V lost 1 base and J lost 3, with 2 bases in between. This chain's CDR3 is CASSLNYEQYF. For the CDR3, the DNA is TGTGCCAGCAGCTTGAACTACGAGCAGTACTTC.

This clone was found once. V usage is TRBV4-2 and J usage is TRBJ2-1, with TRBD2 matching 12 bases. CDR1 is LGHNA, CDR2 YNFKEQ, per germline. The trim removed 4 bases at V and 6 bases at J, leaving 16 bases unmatched. The CDR3 consists of 19 residues. The CDR3 sequence is CASSRYIRGETSGSNEQFF. The CDR3 nucleotides are TGTGCCAGCAGCCGCTATATTAGGGGGGAGACTAGCGGGAGCAATGAGCAGTTCTTC.